A single sample gave rise to the 22 T cell receptor beta chains below, sequenced in a study of graft-versus-host responses after intestinal transplantation (dated by TCRdb to about 2021). According to the study, the label for this sample's time point signals: cells obtained before transplantation from donor or recipient. For these receptors, no antigen is known. The library was obtained by the immunoSEQ multiplex PCR assay. Imported from immuneACCESS, the table was reduced by TCRdb to in-frame sequences with V and J called. These copies leave out some clones; in studies compared against another copy, an unresolved V gene accounts for under half, and the cause of the remainder is not known. This sample gives about 100,000 clones in total; roughly 87% of them show up just once. About 0.9% of the sample lies in the top ten. Sample: unstimulated CD4+ T cells sorted from spleen or lymph node cells, taken before transplant. Source of these receptors: a human donor who was the organ donor for an intestinal transplant.

Here the CDR3 reads CASSPKGPIYGYTF. Here the CDR3 DNA reads TGTGCCAGCAGCCCTAAAGGACCGATCTATGGCTACACCTTC. This chain joins TRBV27 and TRBJ1-2; D not resolved. Germline CDR1 and CDR2: MNHEY and SMNVEV (reference sequence). V was clipped by 6 bases and J by 4 bases, with 15 bases between them. The CDR3 extends over 14 amino acids.

This clone was seen only once. J is TRBJ2-2 and V is TRBV7-3; D gene uncertain. The CDR3 consists of 14 residues. Germline V CDR1 and CDR2: SGHTA, FQGTGA. V was trimmed by 3 bases and J by 5 bases, leaving 10 bases between them. The CDR3 is CASSLGSNTGELFF. In DNA, the CDR3 is TGTGCCAGCAGCTTGGGTTCAAATACCGGGGAGCTGTTTTTT.

J is TRBJ1-2 and V is TRBV5-6, with D maybe TRBD1 (5 bases). V lost 4 bases and J 0 bases, leaving 10 bases between the germline ends. The CDR3 loop spans 14 amino acids. Germline CDR1 reads SGHDT; CDR2 reads YYEEEE. The chain's CDR3 is CASSVIQANYGYTF. The CDR3 DNA is TGTGCCAGCAGCGTGATACAGGCTAACTATGGCTACACCTTC.

V and J are TRBV20-1 and TRBJ1-2, with D uncertain. This CDR3 region has 11 residues. CDR1 and CDR2 (germline): DFQATT, SNEGSKA (reference sequence). V gave up 7 bases and J gave up 7 bases, with 13 bases separating them. The CDR3 reads CSGWGVRGYTF. CDR3 DNA sequence: TGCAGTGGCTGGGGAGTTCGTGGCTACACCTTC.

Worth noting for this clone: One end of the junction is discordant with germline, which a read error may explain. The J gene is TRBJ1-6, the V gene TRBV30, with TRBD1 as a possible D gene (6 bases). Germline CDR1 GTSNPN, CDR2 SVGIG (reference sequence). This CDR3 has 17 amino acids. DNA for the CDR3: TGTGCCTGGAGTCCAGAAGGGGGGCGGTCCTTTAATTCACCCCTCCACTTT. As protein: CAWSPEGGRSFNSPLHF.

In this sample, this clone turned up once. This rearrangement joins TRBV5-1 to TRBJ1-5, with no clear D. The germline V gene encodes CDR1 SGHRS and CDR2 YFSETQ. V gave up 1 base and J gave up 8 bases, with 10 bases separating them. There are 13 residues in the CDR3. Here the CDR3 reads CASSLSGVEPQHF. The CDR3 nucleotides are TGCGCCAGCAGCTTGTCCGGGGTTGAGCCCCAGCATTTT.

J is TRBJ2-5 and V is TRBV14; 16 bases fit TRBD2. V shed 4 bases and J 3 bases; nucleotides not matched to a gene: 14. This CDR3 contains 20 residues. Germline V gene data show CDR1 as SGHDN and CDR2 as FVKESK. The CDR3 sequence is CASSRGQTGTSGGVEETQYF. The DNA for the CDR3 is TGTGCCAGCAGCCGAGGGCAGACCGGGACTAGCGGGGGGGTGGAAGAGACCCAGTACTTC.

The chain recombines TRBV19 with TRBJ2-2, with 10 bases that match TRBD1. This CDR3 has 17 amino acids. Germline CDR1 LNHDA, CDR2 SQIVND (reference sequence). The V and J ends lost 6 bases and 3 bases, in that order; junction bases with no gene match: 10. The CDR3 DNA sequence: TGTGCCAGTAGGGGGCGTTCCGGGACAGGGGACACCGGGGAGCTGTTTTTT. Translating it yields CASRGRSGTGDTGELFF.

This sequence joins TRBV6-6 and TRBJ2-5; TRBD2 agrees at 7 bases. The germline V gene encodes CDR1 MNHNY and CDR2 SVGAGI (reference sequence). CDR3 size: 16 residues. The ends lost 6 bases at V and 1 base at J; junction bases unmatched: 11. In nucleotides, the CDR3 is TGTGCCAGCAGGAGAAAAACCCCGGGGGGCCAAGAGACCCAGTACTTC. This gives the protein CASRRKTPGGQETQYF.

Concerning this clone itself: Sequence at one end of the junction differs from germline and may be a read error. Other DNA sequences of this sample code for an identical CDR3. The V and J genes are TRBV28 and TRBJ2-7; D may be TRBD1 (6 bases). Germline CDR1 MDHEN, CDR2 SYDVKM. This CDR3 has 12 amino acids. As DNA, the CDR3 is TGTGCCACCCGGGACACATCCTACGAGCAGTACTTT. Protein product: CATRDTSYEQYF.

The chain recombines TRBV14 with TRBJ1-4; TRBD1 aligns across 7 bases. V dropped 6 bases and J dropped 5; count of bases not matched to a gene: 9. The CDR3 is made up of 15 amino acids. Germline loops: CDR1 SGHDN, CDR2 FVKESK. The CDR3: CASRVPDRANEKLFF. DNA of the CDR3: TGTGCCAGCAGGGTTCCCGACAGGGCCAATGAAAAACTGTTTTTT.

V is TRBV19 and J is TRBJ1-5; 7 bases align to TRBD1. J lost 4 bases, V lost 6 bases, and 0 bases had no gene match. The V gene's germline CDR1 is LNHDA and CDR2 SQIVND (reference sequence). The CDR3 runs 12 residues. The CDR3 nucleotides are TGTGCCAGTAGACAGGGGAATCAGCCCCAGCATTTT. It specifies CASRQGNQPQHF.

The DNA for the CDR3 is TGTGCCAGCAGCCAAGCCCTAGCGGGGGGGGGCCAAGAGACCCAGTACTTC. Protein product: CASSQALAGGGQETQYF. The chain uses TRBV27 and TRBJ2-5; TRBD2 agrees at 12 bases. V gave up 6 bases and J gave up 1 base; unmatched junction bases: 9. CDR1 is MNHEY, CDR2 SMNVEV, per germline (reference sequence). The CDR3 has 17 residues.

The chain couples TRBV21-1 to TRBJ1-1. TRBV21-1 is annotated as a pseudogene. The CDR3 sequence is 11 residues long. The CDR3 loop reads CASSKDTEAFF. In DNA form, the CDR3 reads TGTGCCAGCAGCAAGGACACTGAAGCTTTCTTT.

This rearrangement joins TRBV14 to TRBJ2-7; possible D gene TRBD2, 5 bases. The germline V and J ends were trimmed by 1 base and 2 bases, with 15 bases remaining between them. The CDR3 extends over 16 amino acids. The germline CDR1 and CDR2 sequences are SGHDN and FVKESK. The CDR3 is CASSQVSRRVPYEQYF. In DNA, the CDR3 is TGTGCCAGCAGCCAAGTCTCAAGGCGGGTGCCCTACGAGCAGTACTTC.

The chain carries TRBV4-1 and TRBJ1-2; D might be TRBD1 (5 bases). In germline, CDR1 is MGHRA, CDR2 YSYEKL. The ends were cut back, 0 bases at V and 7 bases at J, with 15 bases in the middle. This CDR3 region has 15 residues. CDR3 in amino acids: CASSQDFRGVGGYTF. The CDR3 DNA follows: TGCGCCAGCAGCCAAGATTTCCGGGGGGTGGGTGGCTACACCTTC.

The V gene is TRBV5-1, the J gene TRBJ2-5; TRBD1 matches 8 bases. The J call may not be correct, given that the DNA end is closer to TRBJ2-7. Germline V gene data show CDR1 as SGHRS and CDR2 as YFSETQ. The CDR3 covers 15 residues. CDR3: CASSRDGQGTYEQYF. In nucleotides, the CDR3 is TGCGCCAGCAGCCGAGACGGACAGGGAACCTACGAGCAGTACTTC.

The chain employs TRBV19 and TRBJ1-2; the D is unclear. V was cut by 7 bases and J by 2 bases, with 8 bases left in between. This CDR3 is 12 amino acids long. Germline loops: CDR1 LNHDA, CDR2 SQIVND (reference sequence). Written as DNA, the CDR3 is TGTGCCAGTATGGGCAGCAACTATGGCTACACCTTC. Encoded protein: CASMGSNYGYTF.

V is TRBV7-9 and J is TRBJ2-3, with 9 positions matching TRBD1. Trimming at V came to 6 bases and at J to 1 base, leaving 5 bases not matched to a gene. The CDR3 spans 15 residues. The germline CDR1 and CDR2 sequences are SEHNR and FQNEAQ (reference sequence). The CDR3 sequence: CASRWDRVGTDTQYF. CDR3 DNA sequence: TGTGCCAGCAGGTGGGACAGGGTGGGCACAGATACGCAGTATTTT. Together with reference TRBV7-9 and TRBJ2-3, the CDR3 gives the full variable domain: DTGVSQNPRHKITKRGQNVTFRCDPISEHNRLYWYRQTLGQGPEFLTYFQNEAQLEKSRLLSDRFSAERPKGSFSTLEIQRTEQGDSAMYLCASRWDRVGTDTQYFGPGTRLTVL.

The CDR3, as DNA: TGTGCCAGCAGCCCAAAAACGGGCTCCACGGGCTCTTTGTTCTTC. This translates into CASSPKTGSTGSLFF. The chain couples TRBV7-3 to TRBJ2-1; D unresolved. CDR1 SGHTA and CDR2 FQGTGA come from the germline V gene. V lost 5 bases, J lost 15 bases, and 26 bases lay in between. The CDR3 extends over 15 amino acids.

The CDR3 is CAWRPFNTGELFF. The CDR3, as DNA: TGTGCCTGGAGGCCGTTTAACACCGGGGAGCTGTTTTTT. V is TRBV30 and J is TRBJ2-2; no firm D call. The CDR3 covers 13 residues. V shed 3 bases and J shed 2 bases, with 7 bases lying between them. Per germline, CDR1 GTSNPN and CDR2 SVGIG (reference sequence).

J is TRBJ1-1 and V is TRBV2, with TRBD1 matching over 9 bases. V trimming: 6 bases; J trimming: 7 bases; junction bases outside the gene matches: 12. The CDR3 contains 15 residues. The germline V gene has CDR1 SNHLY and CDR2 FYNNEI. The CDR3 loop is CASRRQTGGRGEAFF. In DNA, the CDR3 is TGTGCCAGCAGACGCCAGACAGGGGGAAGGGGTGAAGCTTTCTTT.